This TCR beta chain was documented in a study of T cell responses to AZD1222 COVID-19 vaccine (dated by TCRdb to about 2021). For the study in its entirety: AZD1222 recipients whose second dose came at about 4 weeks and those whose second dose came at about 12 weeks were combined into one group, since spike-specific TCR depth and breadth did not differ between the two schedules. TCR sequencing covered more than 230 trial participants: 207 given two doses of AZD1222 and around 25 given two doses of MenACWY control vaccine. Trial participants were enrolled by age into 18-55, 56-69 and 70-plus year subgroups, with about 150, 27 and 61 TCR-sequenced participants respectively. Study-wide findings and limitations: After two AZD1222 doses, both the breadth and the depth of spike-specific TCRs were significantly higher than at day 0 and than in MenACWY recipients. In the small 56-69-year group, the increase in depth fell short of significance, most likely because of low power. Participants were mostly white British and included more females than males, and it was suggested by the authors that clonal diversity may have been underestimated. Because no samples from the day 14 peak response were available, repertoires could be characterized only after the peak T cell response. Conclusions about previously exposed vaccinees were limited because only five to seven AZD1222 recipients were SARS-CoV-2 seropositive at baseline. Epitopes outside the regions mutated in the B.1.351 and B.1.1.7 variants were reportedly recognized by nearly half of the unique spike-specific TCRs. CD4 TCRs associated with the vaccine covered the entire spike protein, and the dominant responses were in regions 160-218 and 743-854.

As regards this clone: Its recognized antigen is unknown. Base qualities are not recorded, but no much larger clone differs from it by a single base.

The time point label, read with the paper, signifies: baseline before first vaccination. Vaccinee samples came from UK trials COV001 and COV002, including a single-blind randomized controlled phase 2/3 trial of AZD1222 (ChAdOx1 nCoV-19) in healthy adults. For TCRbeta chain sequencing, PBMC samples were collected from trial participants at day 0 and at day 28 after the second dose. There are 14 amino acids in the CDR3, from cysteine to phenylalanine inclusive. Left in the record is the CDR3 DNA by itself, 42 bases read in frame from the first base. Taken from the germline V gene (reference sequence), the CDR1 and CDR2 loops are MNHNY and SVGAGI. V and J are truncated by 2 bases and 5 bases respectively, leaving an intervening sequence of 12 bases. The CDR3 regions of human TCRbeta chains were subjected to immunosequencing. In the authors' own workflow: TCRs in the repertoires were compared against a reference library of SARS-CoV-2-specific TCRs that had been generated with the MIRA antigen-specificity platform. Breadth was defined as the fraction of unique TCRs that were SARS-CoV-2-associated. Depth was defined as the fraction of total T cells that were SARS-CoV-2-associated. Each spike-specific TCR was assigned to its reactive spike region and to a CD4 or CD8 class using the MIRA data. Log10-transformed breadth and depth values were compared by one-way ANOVA with Sidak's multiple comparisons tests. TCRdb took over this immuneACCESS table, retaining in-frame rearrangements with V and J assigned. Such tables are incomplete; in checked studies, under half of the missing clones stem from an unresolved V gene, and the remainder is unexplained. V and J calls and clone size come straight from that table; D and trimming were deduced from the DNA. The sample table contains 150,000 or so clones; only one count was recorded for 80% to 90% of them. In total, the top ten clones hold 7.5% to 8.5% of the sample.

The chain joins TRBV6-6 to TRBJ1-1; confidence is insufficient to name the D gene. This receptor was taken from an adult in good health. The sequencing here drew on peripheral blood, taken on day 0 of AZD1222 vaccination. The CDR3 corresponds to CASSYATGETEAFF. Read as DNA, the sequence is TGTGCCAGCAGTTACGCGACGGGCGAGACTGAAGCTTTCTTT.